A selection of T cell receptor beta chains follows, all from one sample in a study of T cells after yellow fever vaccination. In TCRdb, the 5' RACE reads were re-called with MiXCR into one record per CDR3 protein. The table records hundreds of thousands of distinct CDR3 sequences, over 3.5% of them present only once. The sample here was PBMCs, taken 5 days after the yellow fever booster vaccination. The receptor source for this set is a man aged 18 to 29 who received the YFV17D yellow fever vaccine. Each CDR3 is given without its conserved first and last residue. A D gene is named only where the DNA matches it firmly.

TRBJ1-2 TRBV5-1 NA ASSLAGGGDGYT
TRBJ1-4 TRBV20-1 NA SASNREGNEKLF
TRBJ1-6 TRBV5-6 NA ASTSKLSSYNSPLH
TRBJ2-5 TRBV5-1 TRBD2 ASKAFGGSGVQETQY
TRBJ2-3 TRBV4-3 TRBD2 ASSPGGAGTDTQY
TRBJ1-6 TRBV5-6 NA ASSLVDLVNSPLH
TRBJ2-5 TRBV10-3 TRBD2 AISEERGGRSETQY
TRBJ1-1 TRBV5-1 NA ASSFLRSEDTEAF
TRBJ2-2 TRBV7-2 NA ASSWPNGPKAGELF
TRBJ1-5 TRBV10-2 TRBD1 ASRDRGSNQPQH
TRBJ2-6 TRBV20-1 NA SARQYSGANVLT
TRBJ2-2 TRBV7-6 TRBD2 ASSATGTSGRKTNTGELF
TRBJ2-1 TRBV7-9 NA ASSLEVGLREF
TRBJ2-5 TRBV4-2 NA ASSQAPTLQETQY
TRBJ2-1 TRBV7-2 TRBD2 ASSFGTSGGYNEQF
TRBJ2-5 TRBV4-2 TRBD2 ASSPAPGLAGQETQY
TRBJ1-4 TRBV5-1 NA ASSLFSATNEKLF
TRBJ2-7 TRBV12-3/TRBV12-4 NA ASSSRPLMEQY
TRBJ2-1 TRBV28 TRBD2 ASSISGGLYNEQF
TRBJ2-6 TRBV7-6 NA ASSFSGRGDGANVLT
TRBJ2-3 TRBV7-2 NA ASSLQGSDTQY
TRBJ2-2 TRBV7-2 TRBD1 ASSLNYGTGYHGELF
TRBJ2-3 TRBV5-1 NA ASSGQGGSDTQY
TRBJ2-1 TRBV12-3/TRBV12-4 NA ASSLKGAPNEQF
TRBJ2-5 TRBV18 NA ASSPELARETQY
TRBJ1-2 TRBV6-5 TRBD1 ASRVRGTGHYGYT
TRBJ1-3 TRBV4-2 NA ASSQEVFAGAPNTIY
TRBJ1-4 TRBV29-1 TRBD1 SASGPGQGDEKLF